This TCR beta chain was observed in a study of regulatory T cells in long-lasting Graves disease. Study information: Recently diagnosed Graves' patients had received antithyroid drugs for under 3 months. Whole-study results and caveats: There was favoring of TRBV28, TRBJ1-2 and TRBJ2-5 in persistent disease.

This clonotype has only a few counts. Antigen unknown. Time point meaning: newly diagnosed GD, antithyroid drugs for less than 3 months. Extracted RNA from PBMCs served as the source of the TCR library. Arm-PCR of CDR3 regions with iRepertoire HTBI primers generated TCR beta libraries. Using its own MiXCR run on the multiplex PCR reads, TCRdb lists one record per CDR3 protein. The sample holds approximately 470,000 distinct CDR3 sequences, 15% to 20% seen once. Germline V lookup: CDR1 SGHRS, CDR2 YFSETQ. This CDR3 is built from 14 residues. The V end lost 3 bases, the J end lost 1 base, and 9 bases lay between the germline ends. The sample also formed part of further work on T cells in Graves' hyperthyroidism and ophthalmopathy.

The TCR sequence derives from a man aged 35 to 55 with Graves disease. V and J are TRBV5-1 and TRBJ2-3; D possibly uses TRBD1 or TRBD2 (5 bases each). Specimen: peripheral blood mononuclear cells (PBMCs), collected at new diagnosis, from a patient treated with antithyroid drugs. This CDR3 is CASSSRGRTDTQYF. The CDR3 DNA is TGCGCCAGCAGCTCCCGGGGCCGCACAGATACGCAGTATTTT.